The 14 T cell receptor beta chains below were found in one sample sequenced in a study of shared clonotypes between healthy human individuals. The method was immunoSEQ multiplex PCR; TCRdb's version includes in-frame clones alone and lacks a portion of them. The repertoire includes 1,100,000 or so clones, more than 75% of them detected once, and about 0.52% sits in the top ten. The material sequenced was memory CD4+ T cells from PBMCs. Subset given: CD45RA-negative fraction. All receptors derive from a man younger than 35 in good health. Some clones in this sample may be carry-over from other donors' samples.

The V call is TRBV7-3, the J call TRBJ2-6; D is unclear. Trimming removed 5 bases at V and 2 bases at J, with 10 bases between. This CDR3 region has 15 residues. Germline-derived CDR1 and CDR2 are SGHTA and FQGTGA. CDR3 loop: CASSPQTPGANVLTF. DNA for the CDR3: TGTGCCAGCAGCCCGCAGACCCCTGGGGCCAACGTCCTGACTTTC. Together with reference TRBV7-3 and TRBJ2-6, the CDR3 gives the full variable domain: GAGVSQTPSNKVTEKGKYVELRCDPISGHTALYWYRQSLGQGPEFLIYFQGTGAADDSGLPNDRFFAVRPEGSVSTLKIQRTERGDSAVYLCASSPQTPGANVLTFGAGSRLTVL.

This chain uses TRBV5-4 with TRBJ2-2; tentatively, D is TRBD2 (6 bases). CDR1 and CDR2 from the germline V gene are SGHNT and YYREEE (reference sequence). Deletions cut 1 base from V and 5 bases from J, with 12 bases between. This CDR3 comprises 15 residues. DNA of the CDR3: TGTGCCAGCAGCTTGAAACGGAGGGAAACCGGGGAGCTGTTTTTT. This gives the protein CASSLKRRETGELFF.

This clone appeared once. The chain is built from TRBV29-1 and TRBJ2-5; possible D gene TRBD2, 5 bases. The J call is in doubt because the DNA end fits TRBJ2-7 better. Germline-derived CDR1 and CDR2 are SQVTM and ANQGSEA. The CDR3 contains 13 residues. This CDR3 reads CSVHPGGTYEQYF. CDR3 sequence (DNA): TGCAGCGTCCACCCAGGAGGAACCTACGAGCAGTACTTC.

The chain employs TRBV7-9 and TRBJ1-4; D may be TRBD1 (6 bases). CDR1 SEHNR and CDR2 FQNEAQ come from the germline V gene (reference sequence). Trimming removed 5 bases at V and 5 bases at J, with 15 bases between. The CDR3 sequence is 15 residues long. This CDR3 is CASSPRGGPNEKLFF. In nucleotides, the CDR3 is TGTGCCAGCAGCCCTAGGGGGGGGCCCAATGAAAAACTGTTTTTT.

The V call is TRBV6-1, the J call TRBJ2-5; 11 positions match TRBD1. This CDR3 is built from 19 residues. From germline, CDR1 is MNHNS and CDR2 SASEGT. The V and J ends lost 2 bases and 5 bases, in that order; junction bases with no gene match: 16. The CDR3 DNA is TGTGCCAGCAGTGAATTAGGGAGTAAGGGACAGGGGGTTTTGGAGACCCAGTACTTC. Translated: CASSELGSKGQGVLETQYF.

The rearrangement links TRBV5-6 to TRBJ1-5; no firm D call. V lost 1 base, J lost 3 bases, and 11 bases lay in between. The CDR3 covers 15 residues. Per the germline V gene, CDR1 is SGHDT and CDR2 is YYEEEE. The CDR3 DNA is TGTGCCAGCAGCTTGTACAGTGGGGTCAATCAGCCCCAGCATTTT. Translated, it gives CASSLYSGVNQPQHF.

This chain links TRBV7-2 with TRBJ1-3, with 9 bases aligning to TRBD1. Germline V gene lookup returns CDR1 SGHTA and CDR2 FQGNSA. With V trimmed by 4 bases and J by 1 base, 2 bases remained unmatched. The CDR3 is 15 residues long. The CDR3 reads CASSWGQGSGNTIYF. DNA of the CDR3: TGTGCCAGCAGCTGGGGACAGGGATCTGGAAACACCATATATTTT.

This chain joins TRBV28 and TRBJ1-4; TRBD1 might be the D (6 bases). With 5 bases removed from V and 4 bases from J, the gap between germline ends came to 14 bases. Looked up from germline, CDR1 is MDHEN and CDR2 is SYDVKM. The CDR3 is 15 amino acids. The CDR3 reads CASSPQQGGNEKLFF. The CDR3 DNA reads as TGTGCCAGCAGTCCCCAACAGGGAGGTAATGAAAAACTGTTTTTT. Looking up the rest from reference TRBV28 and TRBJ1-4 gives the full variable domain: DVKVTQSSRYLVKRTGEKVFLECVQDMDHENMFWYRQDPGLGLRLIYFSYDVKMKEKGDIPEGYSVSREKKERFSLILESASTNQTSMYLCASSPQQGGNEKLFFGSGTQLSVL.

The V call is TRBV7-9, the J call TRBJ1-3; TRBD1 is a possible D gene (6 bases). The V gene lost 6 bases and the J gene lost 4 bases, with 10 bases spanning the gap. This CDR3 spans 13 amino acids. Germline CDR1 SEHNR, CDR2 FQNEAQ (reference sequence). CDR3 region: CASRQGQGNTIYF. CDR3 DNA: TGTGCCAGCAGACAGGGACAAGGAAACACCATATATTTT.

The rearrangement uses TRBV4-2 and TRBJ2-3, with D possibly being TRBD2 (5 bases). The germline V and J ends were trimmed by 1 base and 9 bases, with 11 bases remaining between them. Germline-derived CDR1 and CDR2 are LGHNA and YNFKEQ. The CDR3 sequence is 13 residues long. CDR3 nucleotide sequence: TGTGCCAGCAGCCAAGTGGGAGCGGAGACGCAGTATTTT. It translates to CASSQVGAETQYF.

This chain uses TRBV7-3 with TRBJ2-7; the match to TRBD1 covers 10 bases. V dropped 5 bases and J dropped 3; count of bases not matched to a gene: 4. Germline CDR1 is SGHTA and CDR2 is FQGTGA. There are 14 residues in the CDR3. As DNA, the CDR3 is TGTGCCAGCAGCCCCGACAGGGGGCGCTACGAGCAGTACTTC. The encoded protein is CASSPDRGRYEQYF. The whole variable domain, remainder taken from reference TRBV7-3 and TRBJ2-7, is GAGVSQTPSNKVTEKGKYVELRCDPISGHTALYWYRQSLGQGPEFLIYFQGTGAADDSGLPNDRFFAVRPEGSVSTLKIQRTERGDSAVYLCASSPDRGRYEQYFGPGTRLTVT.

This chain's CDR3 is CASSPTSVKETQYF. DNA of the CDR3: TGTGCCAGCAGCCCCACTAGCGTTAAAGAGACCCAGTACTTC. The chain employs TRBV11-2 and TRBJ2-5, with 7 bases that match TRBD2. Germline CDR1 is SGHAT and CDR2 is FQNNGV. V lost 5 bases and J lost 3; bases outside the gene matches: 6. The CDR3 length is 14 residues.

This sequence joins TRBV19 and TRBJ1-1; TRBD1 might be the D (5 bases). Between the trimmed V and J ends, which lost 3 bases and 7 bases, there was a span of 21 bases. CDR3 size: 16 residues. Germline lookup yields CDR1 LNHDA and CDR2 SQIVND (reference sequence). The CDR3 reads CASSIPSGQGRGEAFF. The DNA of the CDR3 is TGTGCCAGTAGTATCCCCTCTGGGCAGGGAAGGGGTGAAGCTTTCTTT.

This clone has only a few counts. The chain combines TRBV28 with TRBJ1-2; TRBD1 might be the D (5 bases). Germline-derived CDR1 and CDR2 are MDHEN and SYDVKM. Deletions cut 5 bases from V and 3 bases from J, with 7 bases between. The CDR3 extends over 12 amino acids. CDR3: CASSTGDYGYTF. For the CDR3, the DNA is TGTGCCAGCAGTACGGGGGACTATGGCTACACCTTC.